This record concerns one T cell receptor beta chain sequence. Antigen unknown. The Oncomine TCR Beta short-read assay was what sequenced the DNA obtained from cultured CD4+ T cells. A single record per CDR3 protein comes from TCRdb applying MiXCR to the PCR reads. This sample has about 12,000 distinct CDR3 sequences, with 50% found just once. Treatment here: approximately 9-day PBMC culture with coronavirus spike peptide pools or control peptides (ViraFEST assay). This sample stems from a study of vaccination and CD4 T cells after COVID-19. This CDR3 spans 13 amino acids. V was trimmed by 8 bases and J by 7 bases, leaving 17 bases between them. CDR1 is SEHNR and CDR2 is FQNEAQ in the germline V gene (reference sequence).

The rearrangement uses TRBV7-9 and TRBJ1-2, with D perhaps matching TRBD1 (5 bases). The sample taken for sequencing was CD4+ T cells from blood, cultured in vitro. The origin of this receptor is a human donor who had recovered from COVID-19. Here the CDR3 DNA reads TGTGCCAGCCGGTACCTAGGGGAGGGTGGCTACACCTTC. Translation: CASRYLGEGGYTF.